This T cell receptor beta chain was recovered during a study of T cells in Graves' hyperthyroidism and ophthalmopathy. Study as a whole: Peripheral blood collection took place at initial diagnosis, before any treatment.

This clonotype was seen many times. Subjects aged 18 to 65 presented with newly diagnosed hyperthyroidism of less than 2 months' duration. V lost 4 bases and J lost 3, with 11 bases in between. The CDR3 has 14 residues. The germline V gene has CDR1 SGDLS and CDR2 YYNGEE. RNA transcripts yielded amplified TCR beta CDR3 regions. First-round RT-PCR with HTBI primers amplified the TCR CDR3 region. TCRdb re-called the multiplex PCR reads with MiXCR, one entry per CDR3 protein. The table has 700,000 to 850,000 distinct CDR3 sequences, roughly a third seen once; the top ten hold around 30%. Sequencing was done on a sample of blood. This receptor was obtained from a woman in her 40s with Graves' hyperthyroidism. The V call is TRBV9, the J call TRBJ1-5; D is unclear. The CDR3 DNA is TGTGCCAGCAGCCCCGACATTACCAATCAGCCCCAGCATTTT. This encodes CASSPDITNQPQHF.